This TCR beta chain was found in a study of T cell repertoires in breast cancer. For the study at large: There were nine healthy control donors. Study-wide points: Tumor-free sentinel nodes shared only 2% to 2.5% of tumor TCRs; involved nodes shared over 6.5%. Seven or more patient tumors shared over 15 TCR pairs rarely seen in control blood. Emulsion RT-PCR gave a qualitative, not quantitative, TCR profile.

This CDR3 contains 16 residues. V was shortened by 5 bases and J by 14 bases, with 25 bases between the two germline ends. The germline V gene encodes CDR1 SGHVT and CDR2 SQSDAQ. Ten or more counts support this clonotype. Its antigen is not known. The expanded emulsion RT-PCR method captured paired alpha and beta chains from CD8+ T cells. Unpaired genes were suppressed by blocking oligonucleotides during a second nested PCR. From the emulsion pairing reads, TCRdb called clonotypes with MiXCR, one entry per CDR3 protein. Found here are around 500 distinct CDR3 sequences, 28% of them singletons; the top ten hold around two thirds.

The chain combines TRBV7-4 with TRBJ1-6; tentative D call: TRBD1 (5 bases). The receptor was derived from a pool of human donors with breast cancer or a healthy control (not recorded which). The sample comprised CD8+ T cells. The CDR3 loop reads CASSGSGYPDASALHF. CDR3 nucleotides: TGTGCCAGCAGCGGTTCAGGGTACCCCGACGCTTCGGCCCTCCACTTT.